The source of this TCR beta chain is a study of blood T cell repertoires in COVID-19. Study overall: Researchers got acute and convalescent COVID-19 samples from the United States, Italy and Spain. PBMCs, B-cell-depleted T cells, or T cells provided the cDNA or gDNA that made up the material.

TCRdb's copy holds only in-frame clones and misses some; the assay was immunoSEQ multiplex PCR. Of under 150,000 clones in the sample, over 60% are singletons; the top ten hold about an eighth. CDR1 and CDR2 (germline): SGHRS, YFSETQ. V was trimmed by 0 bases and J by 2 bases, leaving 9 bases between them. This CDR3 has 15 amino acids. The sequence was obtained from a man older than 75 with acute or convalescent COVID-19. Input material: peripheral blood. The chain joins TRBV5-1 to TRBJ2-1, with TRBD2 as a possible D gene (6 bases). The CDR3 spells CASSLGSGAYNEQFF. For the CDR3, the DNA is TGCGCCAGCAGCTTGGGTAGCGGAGCCTACAATGAGCAGTTCTTC.